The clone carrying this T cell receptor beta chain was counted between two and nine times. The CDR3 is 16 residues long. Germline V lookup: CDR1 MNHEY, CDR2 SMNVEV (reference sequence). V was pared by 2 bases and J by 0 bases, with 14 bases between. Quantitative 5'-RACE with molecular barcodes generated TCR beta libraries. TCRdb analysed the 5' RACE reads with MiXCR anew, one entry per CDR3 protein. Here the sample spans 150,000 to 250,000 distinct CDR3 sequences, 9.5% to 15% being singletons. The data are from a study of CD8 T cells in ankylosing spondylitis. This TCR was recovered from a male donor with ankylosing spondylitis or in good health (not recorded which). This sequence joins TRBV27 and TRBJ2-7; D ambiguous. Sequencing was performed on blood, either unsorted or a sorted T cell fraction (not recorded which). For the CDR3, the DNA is TGTGCCAGCAGTTTAGACCCCTCCCGCCCCTCCTACGAGCAGTACTTC. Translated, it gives CASSLDPSRPSYEQYF.